This TCR beta chain was identified during a study of T cells after yellow fever vaccination. Findings of the study overall: Post-booster repertoires again held most primary-vaccination clones (roughly 95% CD4, about 90% CD8). It was a small share of clonotypes that appeared in both CD4 and CD8 compartments. Highly abundant clonotypes carried over from the bulk population could end up in FACS-sorted repertoires as contaminants.

Germline V CDR1 and CDR2: MNHEY, SVGAGI. CDR3 size: 15 residues. Trimming took off 2 bases at V and 3 bases at J, with 12 bases between the two ends. For TCR, cDNA came from 5'RACE template switching, which added a universal primer site and UMIs. TCRdb ran MiXCR on the 5' RACE reads and lists one entry per CDR3 protein. The data hold over 150,000 distinct CDR3 sequences, with around 7% observed a single time. In this sample, this clonotype turned up many times. Antigen unknown. Here the sequenced sample was CD4+ T cells sorted from PBMCs, taken more than 4 days after the first yellow fever vaccination. The sequence derives from a man aged 18 to 35 who received the YFV17D yellow fever vaccine. This chain uses TRBV6-5 with TRBJ2-3, with TRBD1 as a possible D gene (5 bases). Written as DNA, the CDR3 is TGTGCCAGCAGTTACCAGGGCTCAAGGACAGATACGCAGTATTTT. Protein: CASSYQGSRTDTQYF.